This entry lists 19 T cell receptor beta chains sequenced from one sample in a study of blood T cell repertoires in COVID-19 (dated by TCRdb to 2020 to 2021). Receptor libraries were prepared by the immunoSEQ multiplex PCR assay. Here the immuneACCESS table is served through TCRdb, limited to in-frame sequences with V and J called. Missing clones are a known gap in these copies; in checked studies unresolved V genes cover under half, and the rest lacks a known reason. The sample profile shows about 160,000 clones; about 85% of them were found once. The leading ten clones occupy approximately 1.3% of the sample. The sample taken for sequencing was peripheral blood. All receptors derive from a man aged 55 to 70 who had recovered from COVID-19.

The chain joins TRBV6-5 to TRBJ1-1, with TRBD1 matching over 10 bases. Trimming took 5 bases from V and 4 from J; bases not matched to a gene: 1. Germline values: CDR1 MNHEY, CDR2 SVGAGI. The CDR3 is 13 residues long. The CDR3, as DNA: TGTGCCAGCAGTAGACAGGGGGCCACTGAAGCTTTCTTT. Protein product: CASSRQGATEAFF.

The table lists this clone with a few counts. Here the CDR3 DNA reads TGTGCCAGCAGCCCGGGGACAGGGGAAGTTTATGGCTACACCTTC. It encodes CASSPGTGEVYGYTF. The gene calls are TRBV7-3 and TRBJ1-2; 10 bases map to TRBD1. The CDR3 is 15 residues long. CDR1 and CDR2 from the germline V gene are SGHTA and FQGTGA. V was pared by 5 bases and J by 5 bases, with 8 bases of the junction left unmatched.

This chain's CDR3 is CASSQFKTASGNTIYF. The DNA of the CDR3 is TGTGCCAGCAGCCAATTTAAGACAGCCTCTGGAAACACCATATATTTT. The genes are TRBV16 and TRBJ1-3, with a weak D call TRBD1 (5 bases). Trimming pared 1 base from V and 0 bases from J, leaving 10 bases between. Germline lookup yields CDR1 KGHSY and CDR2 FQNENV. The CDR3 has 16 amino acids.

The V call is TRBV13, the J call TRBJ1-2, with 9 nucleotides matching TRBD1. With V trimmed by 5 bases and J by 2 bases, 6 bases remained unmatched. CDR3 length: 15 amino acids. Germline V lookup: CDR1 PRHDT, CDR2 FYEKMQ (reference sequence). CDR3 sequence reads: CASSAGTGKNYGYTF. The CDR3 DNA follows: TGTGCCAGCAGCGCTGGGACAGGGAAAAACTATGGCTACACCTTC.

The J gene is TRBJ1-2, the V gene TRBV10-1, with D possibly matching TRBD1 (6 bases). Germline V gene data show CDR1 as WNHNN and CDR2 as SYGVQD (reference sequence). The CDR3 consists of 14 residues. The V end was cut by 6 bases, the J end by 3 bases, with 14 bases between. CDR3 coding DNA: TGCGCCAGCAGGGTAGACAGGAGGCACTATGGCTACACCTTC. This translates into CASRVDRRHYGYTF.

This chain connects TRBV5-4 to TRBJ2-5; the match to TRBD2 covers 14 bases. J lost 4 bases, V lost 0 bases, and 5 bases had no gene match. This CDR3 is 17 amino acids long. The V gene's germline CDR1 is SGHNT and CDR2 YYREEE (reference sequence). The CDR3 nucleotides read TGTGCCAGCAGCTTGGGGACTAGCGGGGGGACGTTAGAGACCCAGTACTTC. Protein sequence: CASSLGTSGGTLETQYF.

This chain connects TRBV5-1 to TRBJ1-1; 7 nucleotides agree with TRBD1. The CDR3 loop spans 14 amino acids. With V trimmed by 0 bases and J by 4 bases, 3 bases remained unmatched. Germline V gene lookup returns CDR1 SGHRS and CDR2 YFSETQ. The CDR3 is CASSLGQGGTEAFF. CDR3 DNA: TGCGCCAGCAGCTTGGGACAGGGCGGCACTGAAGCTTTCTTT.

The chain uses TRBV5-4 and TRBJ2-1; TRBD2 might be the D (5 bases). Trimming left V 7 bases short and J 7 bases short, with 15 bases between. In germline, CDR1 is SGHNT, CDR2 YYREEE (reference sequence). This CDR3 is 13 amino acids long. DNA of the CDR3: TGTGCCAGCCTAGCCTCTAGTAGGAATGAGCAGTTCTTC. Residues: CASLASSRNEQFF.

V is TRBV27 and J is TRBJ1-5; possible D gene TRBD1, 5 bases. Germline V gene lookup returns CDR1 MNHEY and CDR2 SMNVEV (reference sequence). The CDR3 runs to 16 residues. Trimming stripped 2 bases from V and 4 bases from J, with 15 bases between. The chain's CDR3 is CASSLRRWGDNQPQHF. The CDR3 DNA follows: TGTGCCAGCAGTTTAAGGCGGTGGGGGGATAATCAGCCCCAGCATTTT.

This sequence joins TRBV7-6 and TRBJ1-5; 8 nucleotides align to TRBD1. The CDR3 is 15 amino acids. Germline CDR1 is SGHVS and CDR2 is FNYEAQ. Trimming removed 0 bases from V and 6 bases from J; junction bases left unmatched: 4. Here the CDR3 reads CASSLAMQGAQPQHF. CDR3 nucleotide sequence: TGTGCCAGCAGCTTAGCGATGCAGGGGGCTCAGCCCCAGCATTTT. The full variable domain, rest sourced from reference TRBV7-6 and TRBJ1-5, is GAGVSQSPRYKVTKRGQDVALRCDPISGHVSLYWYRQALGQGPEFLTYFNYEAQQDKSGLPNDRFSAERPEGSISTLTIQRTEQRDSAMYRCASSLAMQGAQPQHFGDGTRLSIL.

The CDR3 DNA sequence: TGTGCCAGCGGACGGCGGGGGGGAGGCACAGATACGCAGTATTTT. Its translation: CASGRRGGGTDTQYF. V and J are TRBV3-1 (or the pseudogene TRBV3-2) and TRBJ2-3, with 9 bases lining up with TRBD2. V was pared by 8 bases and J by 1 base, with 7 bases of the junction left unmatched. This CDR3 is 15 amino acids long. Germline V CDR1 and CDR2: LGHDT, YNNKEL (reference sequence).

The CDR3 nucleotides are TGTGCCAGCAGCCCGGACAGGGGGCTAGAAAACTATGGCTACACCTTC. It translates to CASSPDRGLENYGYTF. V and J are TRBV6-6 and TRBJ1-2; 11 nucleotides agree with TRBD1. The CDR3 contains 16 residues. With V trimmed by 6 bases and J by 2 bases, 8 bases remained unmatched. CDR1 MNHNY and CDR2 SVGAGI come from the germline V gene (reference sequence).

The chain is built from TRBV24-1 and TRBJ1-5; no firm D call. Trimming removed 9 bases at V and 3 bases at J, with 11 bases between. Germline CDR1 is KGHDR and CDR2 is SFDVKD. The CDR3 extends over 13 amino acids. The CDR3 DNA reads TGTGCCACCGGAACAGCGGACAATCAGCCCCAGCATTTT. Its translation is CATGTADNQPQHF.

This chain joins TRBV21-1 and TRBJ2-7; the table's D call TRBD2 went unverified against the DNA. TRBV21-1 is a known pseudogene. The CDR3 covers 16 residues. The CDR3 DNA sequence: TGTGCCAGCAGTTGGGGTGGACTAGCGGGGGGATACGAGCAGTACTTC. This gives the protein CASSWGGLAGGYEQYF.

The rearrangement joins TRBV5-1 to TRBJ2-7, with 8 bases fitting TRBD2. Germline CDR1 SGHRS, CDR2 YFSETQ. This CDR3 is built from 15 residues. J gave up 7 bases and V 4 bases, and 13 bases lay outside the gene matches. The CDR3 protein is CASSPGGAPLQEQYF. The CDR3 nucleotides are TGCGCCAGCAGCCCCGGGGGGGCGCCTTTACAGGAGCAGTACTTC.

This clone appeared once. The rearrangement links TRBV11-1 to TRBJ2-7; D is unresolved. CDR1 SGHAT and CDR2 FQDESV come from the germline V gene (reference sequence). This CDR3 is 12 amino acids long. Trimming took off 5 bases at V and 3 bases at J, with 8 bases between the two ends. The DNA of the CDR3 is TGTGCCAGCAGCCAGGTTATCTACGAGCAGTACTTC. Residues: CASSQVIYEQYF.

The chain is built from TRBV10-3 and TRBJ2-5; a possible D gene is TRBD2 (5 bases). This CDR3 has 15 amino acids. CDR1 and CDR2 (germline): ENHRY, SYGVKD. Trimming removed 2 bases from V and 1 base from J, with 11 bases in between. CDR3 DNA sequence: TGTGCCATCAGTGAGGGGTTGGGGAGCCAAGAGACCCAGTACTTC. Protein: CAISEGLGSQETQYF.

V gene TRBV4-1 combines with J gene TRBJ1-6; D perhaps matches TRBD1 (6 bases). Germline V gene data show CDR1 as MGHRA and CDR2 as YSYEKL. V lost 4 bases, J lost 8 bases, and 18 bases lay in between. This CDR3 contains 16 residues. The CDR3 DNA reads TGCGCCAGCAGCCCTCCCCCGACAGGCCCTGATTCACCCCTCCACTTT. Its translation: CASSPPPTGPDSPLHF.

The V call is TRBV5-8, the J call TRBJ2-3; 10 nucleotides align to TRBD1. The CDR3 totals 15 residues. Germline assignment: CDR1 SGHTS and CDR2 YDEGEE. The J segment lost 9 bases and the V segment lost 4 bases, leaving 11 bases of the junction unmatched. The CDR3 coding sequence is TGTGCCAGCAGCCCTGACAGGGGGCGCGCCGGGACGCAGTATTTT. This gives the protein CASSPDRGRAGTQYF.